A single sample is the source of the 31 T cell receptor beta chains below, sequenced in a study of T cell responses to AZD1222 COVID-19 vaccine (dated by TCRdb to the early 2020s). This specimen's time point label, interpreted: about 28 days (+/-7) after the second vaccine dose. Receptor libraries were prepared by the immunoSEQ multiplex PCR assay. TCRdb obtained this table from immuneACCESS and retained in-frame rearrangements with V and J assigned. These tables miss some clones; where compared with another copy, unresolved V genes account for less than half of the shortfall, and the remainder is unexplained. The sample table shows roughly 54,000 clones, and 70% to 90% are seen once. The top ten clones comprise around 13% of the sample. Sample: peripheral blood, taken 28 days after the second AZD1222 dose. All receptors come from an adult who received the AZD1222 COVID-19 vaccine.

The chain uses TRBV6-2 or TRBV6-3 and TRBJ1-5; D unclear. The V gene lost 2 bases and the J gene lost 5 bases, with 7 bases spanning the gap. The CDR3 runs to 13 residues. CDR1 is MNHEY, CDR2 SVGEGT, per germline. The CDR3 bases are TGTGCCAGCAGTTACCTCCAGGATCAGCCCCAGCATTTT. Translated: CASSYLQDQPQHF.

V is TRBV6-1 and J is TRBJ2-6, with D hard to call. V was pared by 2 bases and J by 2 bases, with 7 bases between. The length of the CDR3 is 15 residues. CDR1 is MNHNS and CDR2 is SASEGT in the germline V gene. The CDR3 here is CASSEMATGANVLTF. CDR3 nucleotides: TGTGCCAGCAGTGAAATGGCTACTGGGGCCAACGTCCTGACTTTC.

The chain recombines TRBV11-2 with TRBJ2-1, with TRBD2 matching over 8 bases. The CDR3 is made up of 17 amino acids. V gave up 1 base and J gave up 0 bases; unmatched junction bases: 5. Germline V gene sequence: CDR1 SGHAT, CDR2 FQNNGV. The CDR3: CASSLGQRGSSYNEQFF. CDR3 DNA: TGTGCCAGCAGCTTAGGTCAGCGGGGGAGCTCCTACAATGAGCAGTTCTTC. Looking up the rest from reference TRBV11-2 and TRBJ2-1 gives the full variable domain: EAGVAQSPRYKIIEKRQSVAFWCNPISGHATLYWYQQILGQGPKLLIQFQNNGVVDDSQLPKDRFSAERLKGVDSTLKIQPAKLEDSAVYLCASSLGQRGSSYNEQFFGPGTRLTVL.

The J gene is TRBJ2-3, the V gene TRBV10-3; TRBD2 matches at 10 bases. CDR3 length: 14 residues. The germline V gene encodes CDR1 ENHRY and CDR2 SYGVKD. The ends lost 10 bases at V and 5 bases at J; junction bases unmatched: 9. Here the CDR3 reads CATSYSSGGDTQYF. For the CDR3, the DNA is TGTGCCACTTCCTACTCTAGCGGGGGAGATACGCAGTATTTT.

The rearrangement uses TRBV18 and TRBJ2-1; D ambiguous. Germline-derived CDR1 and CDR2 are KGHSH and LQKENI. This CDR3 region has 17 residues. V was shortened by 6 bases and J by 5 bases, with 23 bases between the two germline ends. CDR3 DNA sequence: TGTGCCAGCTCCGCACGCGGTGGCGGCCCTAGGAACAATGAGCAGTTCTTC. Protein: CASSARGGGPRNNEQFF.

The rearrangement uses TRBV2 and TRBJ2-1; no definite D call. The V and J ends lost 5 bases and 0 bases respectively, with 8 bases between them. The CDR3 totals 14 residues. Germline V gene lookup returns CDR1 SNHLY and CDR2 FYNNEI. The CDR3 loop is CASSQSRSYNEQFF. DNA of the CDR3: TGTGCCAGCAGTCAAAGCCGCTCCTACAATGAGCAGTTCTTC.

The gene calls are TRBV5-5 and TRBJ1-5; 7 bases map to TRBD1. The ends lost 4 bases at V and 4 bases at J; junction bases unmatched: 8. The CDR3 totals 15 residues. Germline V lookup: CDR1 SGHKS, CDR2 YYEKEE (reference sequence). In DNA, the CDR3 is TGTGCCAGCAGCAGCCAGGGGGATGGAAATCAGCCCCAGCATTTT. This sequence encodes CASSSQGDGNQPQHF.

This clone occurred once. The genes are TRBV19 and TRBJ1-5; D is unclear. CDR1 and CDR2 from the germline V gene are LNHDA and SQIVND (reference sequence). The CDR3 is made up of 13 amino acids. Trimming took off 3 bases at V and 4 bases at J, with 7 bases between the two ends. CDR3 amino acids: CASSIRGNQPQHF. CDR3 nucleotide sequence: TGTGCCAGTAGTATTCGAGGTAATCAGCCCCAGCATTTT.

This chain uses TRBV3-1 (or the pseudogene TRBV3-2) with TRBJ1-6; D not resolved. V was shortened by 1 base and J by 10 bases, with 11 bases between the two germline ends. The CDR3 loop spans 14 amino acids. Germline CDR1 LGHDT, CDR2 YNNKEL (reference sequence). The CDR3 spells CASSQGRSGSPLHF. For the CDR3, the DNA is TGTGCCAGCAGCCAAGGTCGGTCGGGGTCACCCCTCCACTTT.

The J gene is TRBJ2-3, the V gene TRBV5-1, with 12 bases that match TRBD2. The CDR3 runs to 16 residues. Germline CDR1 reads SGHRS; CDR2 reads YFSETQ. V shed 0 bases and J 2 bases; nucleotides not matched to a gene: 1. The CDR3: CASSLGTSGNTDTQYF. The CDR3 nucleotides are TGCGCCAGCAGCTTGGGGACTAGCGGGAACACAGATACGCAGTATTTT.

The chain links TRBV21-1 to TRBJ2-5; TRBD2 is taken as the D call from the table, unchecked against the DNA. TRBV21-1 constitutes a pseudogene. The CDR3 contains 18 residues. This chain's CDR3 is CASSEIEIVADKKETQYF. The CDR3 DNA is TGTGCCAGCAGCGAAATCGAGATCGTAGCGGACAAAAAAGAGACCCAGTACTTC.

The V gene is TRBV5-1, the J gene TRBJ2-1, with 12 bases lining up with TRBD2. Germline V gives CDR1 SGHRS, CDR2 YFSETQ. The V and J ends lost 1 base and 7 bases, in that order; junction bases with no gene match: 3. CDR3 length equals 15 residues. The CDR3 sequence is CASSLRLAGDNEQFF. The CDR3 nucleotides are TGCGCCAGCAGCTTGAGACTAGCGGGAGATAATGAGCAGTTCTTC.

This chain uses TRBV15 with TRBJ1-4, with D possibly being TRBD1 (5 bases). Trimming shortened V by 1 base and J by 7 bases, and 7 bases separated the two germline ends. This CDR3 has 13 amino acids. Germline CDR1 is LNHNV and CDR2 is YYDKDF (reference sequence). DNA for the CDR3: TGTGCCACCAGCAGAGGCAGGGTTGAAAAACTGTTTTTT. It encodes CATSRGRVEKLFF. Full variable domain (rest looked up from reference TRBV15 and TRBJ1-4): DAMVIQNPRYQVTQFGKPVTLSCSQTLNHNVMYWYQQKSSQAPKLLFHYYDKDFNNEADTPDNFQSRRPNTSFCFLDIRSPGLGDTAMYLCATSRGRVEKLFFGSGTQLSVL.

This chain links TRBV19 with TRBJ1-3; the D is unclear. The CDR3 has 14 amino acids. V was trimmed by 6 bases and J by 0 bases, leaving 9 bases between them. The germline CDR1 and CDR2 sequences are LNHDA and SQIVND (reference sequence). DNA for the CDR3: TGTGCCAGTAGAACTCTCGCCTCTGGAAACACCATATATTTT. Translation: CASRTLASGNTIYF.

This rearrangement joins TRBV4-3 to TRBJ2-3; D possibly matches TRBD1 or TRBD2 (5 bases each). V gave up 4 bases and J gave up 1 base, with 9 bases separating them. The CDR3 covers 14 residues. The germline V gene has CDR1 LGHNA and CDR2 YSLEER. The CDR3 loop reads CASSRGDRTDTQYF. The CDR3 DNA sequence: TGCGCCAGCAGCCGAGGGGATCGCACAGATACGCAGTATTTT.

V usage is TRBV2 and J usage is TRBJ1-1; a weak D match, TRBD1 (6 bases). CDR1 SNHLY and CDR2 FYNNEI come from the germline V gene. V lost 4 bases, J lost 6 bases, and 15 bases lay in between. This CDR3 has 14 residues. The CDR3 DNA sequence: TGTGCCAGCAGTGGGGTAACGACAGGCGCTGAAGCTTTCTTT. Translation: CASSGVTTGAEAFF.

The chain employs TRBV24-1 and TRBJ1-1; the D gene is possibly TRBD1 (5 bases). Germline values: CDR1 KGHDR, CDR2 SFDVKD. Trimming took 4 bases from V and 7 from J, leaving 12 bases between them. The CDR3 runs to 13 residues. Here the CDR3 reads CATSDWDFGEAFF. The CDR3 DNA reads TGTGCCACCAGTGACTGGGACTTTGGTGAAGCTTTCTTT.

J is TRBJ1-2 and V is TRBV19, with 8 bases matching TRBD1. CDR1 LNHDA and CDR2 SQIVND come from the germline V gene (reference sequence). J was trimmed by 3 bases and V by 4 bases; bases with no gene match: 10. The CDR3 sequence is 16 residues long. The CDR3 here is CASSRRGQGGDYGYTF. The CDR3 DNA sequence: TGTGCCAGTAGTAGAAGAGGACAGGGTGGGGACTATGGCTACACCTTC.

J is TRBJ2-5 and V is TRBV7-2; TRBD1 might be the D (5 bases). The V and J ends lost 5 bases and 5 bases respectively, with 12 bases between them. There are 13 residues in the CDR3. CDR1 is SGHTA and CDR2 is FQGNSA in the germline V gene. Written as DNA, the CDR3 is TGTGCCAGCAGCCCAACAAGGGGTGAGACCCAGTACTTC. Translation gives CASSPTRGETQYF. The full variable domain, rest sourced from reference TRBV7-2 and TRBJ2-5, is GAGVSQSPSNKVTEKGKDVELRCDPISGHTALYWYRQSLGQGLEFLIYFQGNSAPDKSGLPSDRFSAERTGGSVSTLTIQRTQQEDSAVYLCASSPTRGETQYFGPGTRLLVL.

The rearrangement joins TRBV30 to TRBJ2-7; D could derive from TRBD1 or TRBD2 (6 bases each). The CDR3 runs 13 residues. Germline CDR1 and CDR2: GTSNPN and SVGIG (reference sequence). Between the trimmed V and J ends, which lost 8 bases and 4 bases, there was a span of 18 bases. CDR3 in DNA: TGTGCCACCAGGGGTGGGGCGGGATACGAGCAGTACTTC. Its protein is CATRGGAGYEQYF.

The gene calls are TRBV7-9 and TRBJ1-6; D not certain. Germline loops: CDR1 SEHNR, CDR2 FQNEAQ (reference sequence). The CDR3 is 14 residues long. V was shortened by 2 bases and J by 7 bases, with 9 bases between the two germline ends. The CDR3 region is CASSLTAGNSPLHF. Written as DNA, the CDR3 is TGTGCCAGCAGCTTAACAGCAGGAAATTCACCCCTCCACTTT.

V usage is TRBV29-1 and J usage is TRBJ1-2, with 12 positions matching TRBD1. CDR1 SQVTM and CDR2 ANQGSEA come from the germline V gene. V trimming: 7 bases; J trimming: 4 bases; junction bases outside the gene matches: 7. The CDR3 consists of 14 residues. The CDR3: CSARGQGAVYGYTF. The CDR3 DNA reads TGCAGCGCCCGGGGACAGGGGGCGGTCTATGGCTACACCTTC.

CDR3 in amino acids: CASSQDSRGGGYTF. The CDR3 coding sequence is TGTGCCAGCAGCCAAGATTCGAGGGGCGGTGGCTACACCTTC. This chain connects TRBV3-1 (or the pseudogene TRBV3-2) to TRBJ1-2, with D maybe TRBD1 (5 bases). The CDR3 loop spans 14 amino acids. Trimming stripped 0 bases from V and 7 bases from J, with 12 bases between. In germline, CDR1 is LGHDT, CDR2 YNNKEL (reference sequence).

The chain employs TRBV7-3 and TRBJ2-3, with 10 positions matching TRBD2. Trimming removed 8 bases from V and 4 bases from J; junction bases left unmatched: 9. Germline values: CDR1 SGHTA, CDR2 FQGTGA. The CDR3 totals 15 residues. The CDR3 protein is CASRASGSGSDTQYF. The CDR3 DNA sequence: TGTGCCAGCCGGGCTAGCGGGAGTGGATCAGATACGCAGTATTTT.

The chain couples TRBV7-2 to TRBJ1-6; no clear D gene. CDR1 is SGHTA and CDR2 is FQGNSA in the germline V gene. CDR3 length: 15 amino acids. Between the trimmed V and J ends, which lost 1 base and 7 bases, there was a span of 11 bases. CDR3 coding DNA: TGTGCCAGCAGCTTAGGGAGGCCGAGAAATTCACCCCTCCACTTT. Translation: CASSLGRPRNSPLHF.

This rearrangement joins TRBV2 to TRBJ1-1; D perhaps matches TRBD1 (5 bases). Germline loops: CDR1 SNHLY, CDR2 FYNNEI. The V end lost 7 bases, the J end lost 4 bases, and 10 bases lay between the germline ends. The CDR3 totals 12 residues. The CDR3 nucleotides read TGTGCCAGCATGAGCGGGGGCACTGAAGCTTTCTTT. It yields the protein CASMSGGTEAFF.

The chain employs TRBV14 and TRBJ2-7; 8 nucleotides match TRBD1. The junction had 6 bases not matched to a gene; V was cut back by 8 bases and J by 0 bases. The CDR3 runs 14 residues. The germline CDR1 and CDR2 sequences are SGHDN and FVKESK. The CDR3 region is CASSITGGSYEQYF. The CDR3 DNA reads as TGTGCCAGCTCCATTACAGGGGGCTCCTACGAGCAGTACTTC.

This rearrangement joins TRBV10-3 to TRBJ2-7; D is unclear. CDR1 ENHRY and CDR2 SYGVKD come from the germline V gene. The V gene lost 7 bases and the J gene lost 0 bases, with 13 bases spanning the gap. This CDR3 has 14 amino acids. The CDR3 loop is CAITSGLDSYEQYF. CDR3 DNA: TGTGCCATCACCTCGGGCCTAGACTCCTACGAGCAGTACTTC.

The rearrangement links TRBV3-1 (or the pseudogene TRBV3-2) to TRBJ1-1; 10 positions agree with TRBD1. V gave up 3 bases and J gave up 8 bases; unmatched junction bases: 3. The length of the CDR3 is 13 residues. Germline CDR1 LGHDT, CDR2 YNNKEL (reference sequence). The CDR3 is CASSHRDRGEAFF. CDR3 DNA: TGTGCCAGCAGCCACCGGGACAGGGGCGAAGCTTTCTTT.

This chain uses TRBV4-2 with TRBJ1-5, with D hard to call. The CDR3 runs 16 residues. Germline CDR1 LGHNA, CDR2 YNFKEQ. Trimming removed 0 bases from V and 5 bases from J, with 14 bases in between. CDR3 sequence: CASSQDWVSEHQPQHF. In DNA form, the CDR3 reads TGTGCCAGCAGCCAAGATTGGGTGAGTGAGCATCAGCCCCAGCATTTT.

The rearrangement uses TRBV11-2 and TRBJ2-7; 11 nucleotides match TRBD2. The CDR3 runs 16 residues. CDR1 and CDR2 from the germline V gene are SGHAT and FQNNGV. Trimming took 3 bases from V and 2 from J; bases not matched to a gene: 6. In DNA form, the CDR3 reads TGTGCCAGCAGCTTCTTGACTAGCGGGAATACCTACGAGCAGTACTTC. It yields the protein CASSFLTSGNTYEQYF.